This is a list of T cell receptor beta chains from one sample in a study of blood T cell repertoires in COVID-19. The data were produced by immunoSEQ multiplex PCR, yet TCRdb's version contains in-frame clones alone and is incomplete. The sample holds under 40,000 clones, roughly 84% seen once. Sample: peripheral blood. These receptors were collected from a man aged 65-85 years with active COVID-19. Both conserved end residues are part of each CDR3. D genes are given only for firm matches. Not all rows give a size; the values are once, few, many and, for expanded clones, a class.

v_call	d_call	clone_size	j_call	cdr3_aa	cdr3_nt
TRBV27	NA	NA	TRBJ2-1	CASSLYGSFSNEQFF	TGTGCCAGCAGTTTATATGGTAGTTTCTCCAATGAGCAGTTCTTC
TRBV10-3	NA	NA	TRBJ2-3	CAISEPLTRRVSTDTQYF	TGTGCCATCAGTGAGCCGCTAACTCGGCGGGTTAGCACAGATACGCAGTATTTT
TRBV5-4	NA	NA	TRBJ2-1	CASSTIQVDEADEQFF	TGTGCCAGCAGCACAATACAGGTCGACGAGGCGGATGAGCAGTTCTTC
TRBV2	NA	NA	TRBJ2-7	CASTDRVYEQYF	TGTGCCAGCACCGACCGGGTCTACGAGCAGTACTTC
TRBV30	TRBD2	NA	TRBJ2-7	CAWTGLADYEQYF	TGTGCCTGGACGGGACTAGCGGACTACGAGCAGTACTTC
TRBV19	TRBD1	once	TRBJ1-1	CASSTEWDRGAFF	TGTGCCAGTAGTACCGAGTGGGACAGGGGGGCTTTCTTT
TRBV7-9	TRBD1	NA	TRBJ2-2	CASSPRTGRRTGELFF	TGTGCCAGCAGCCCCCGGACAGGGCGGAGGACCGGGGAGCTGTTTTTT
TRBV7-8	TRBD1	NA	TRBJ2-2	CASRFDRGSGGELFF	TGTGCCAGCCGATTCGACAGGGGGTCTGGCGGGGAGCTGTTTTTT
TRBV27	NA	NA	TRBJ1-1	CASSLSRASAEAFF	TGTGCCAGCAGTTTATCGAGGGCGTCTGCTGAAGCTTTCTTT
TRBV11-2	NA	NA	TRBJ1-2	CASRTGVNYGYTF	TGTGCCAGCAGAACTGGAGTTAACTATGGCTACACCTTC
TRBV11-2	TRBD1	NA	TRBJ1-6	CASSPLRQGVNSPLHF	TGTGCCAGCAGCCCTCTCAGACAGGGGGTGAATTCACCCCTCCACTTT
TRBV28	TRBD2	NA	TRBJ2-7	CASSPPGRGYEQYF	TGTGCCAGCAGTCCTCCCGGGAGGGGTTACGAGCAGTACTTC
TRBV7-2	NA	NA	TRBJ1-4	CASSLMTGRRINEKLFF	TGTGCCAGCAGCTTAATGACAGGAAGAAGAATCAATGAAAAACTGTTTTTT
TRBV7-8	TRBD2	NA	TRBJ2-1	CASQTSVSSYNEQFF	TGTGCCAGCCAAACTAGCGTTAGCTCCTACAATGAGCAGTTCTTC
TRBV24-1	NA	NA	TRBJ2-6	CATRPSGPGGPGANVLTF	TGTGCCACCCGTCCGTCCGGCCCCGGGGGACCTGGGGCCAACGTCCTGACTTTC
TRBV12-3/TRBV12-4	NA	NA	TRBJ1-4	CASSPGGGKLFF	TGTGCCAGCAGTCCGGGAGGCGGAAAACTGTTTTTT
TRBV5-1	NA	NA	TRBJ1-2	CASSLVGSSSLGYTF	TGCGCCAGCAGCTTGGTGGGCAGCTCCTCCCTCGGCTACACCTTC
TRBV7-2	TRBD1	NA	TRBJ1-1	CASSLGFRGRTEAFF	TGTGCCAGCAGCTTAGGATTCAGGGGGCGCACTGAAGCTTTCTTT
TRBV6-5	TRBD2	NA	TRBJ2-7	CASRETSGPAEEQYF	TGTGCCAGCAGGGAGACTAGCGGCCCCGCGGAAGAGCAGTACTTC
TRBV7-9	NA	NA	TRBJ2-7	CASSGGAPYEQYF	TGTGCCAGCAGCGGGGGGGCTCCGTACGAGCAGTACTTC
TRBV6-1	NA	once	TRBJ1-2	CASSEGQVGGYTF	TGTGCCAGCAGTGAAGGACAGGTTGGGGGCTACACCTTC
TRBV6-2/TRBV6-3	NA	NA	TRBJ2-2	CASSYDSSSGELFF	TGTGCCAGCAGTTACGACTCGTCTTCCGGGGAGCTGTTTTTT
TRBV2	TRBD1	NA	TRBJ1-2	CASFSGTGFYGYTF	TGTGCCAGCTTCTCCGGGACAGGCTTCTATGGCTACACCTTC
TRBV18	NA	NA	TRBJ2-7	CASSPRASATYEQYF	TGTGCCAGCTCACCACGGGCTAGCGCCACCTACGAGCAGTACTTC
TRBV5-1	NA	NA	TRBJ1-2	CASSEWLANYGYTF	TGCGCCAGCAGCGAGTGGCTAGCTAACTATGGCTACACCTTC
TRBV6-2/TRBV6-3	TRBD1	once	TRBJ2-1	CASSGRDRDNEQFF	TGTGCCAGCAGTGGCCGGGACAGGGACAATGAGCAGTTCTTC
TRBV29-1	NA	NA	TRBJ2-3	CSVVADKGGDTQYF	TGCAGCGTTGTAGCGGACAAGGGTGGGGATACGCAGTATTTT
TRBV7-2	TRBD2	NA	TRBJ2-1	CASSLLRTGGGNEQFF	TGTGCCAGCAGCTTATTGAGGACGGGGGGAGGCAATGAGCAGTTCTTC
TRBV14	NA	NA	TRBJ2-2	CASSQQALNTGELFF	TGTGCCAGCAGCCAACAGGCACTGAACACCGGGGAGCTGTTTTTT
TRBV5-5	TRBD2	once	TRBJ2-3	CASSGLAGGQGDTQYF	TGTGCCAGCTCCGGACTAGCGGGGGGGCAGGGAGATACGCAGTATTTT
TRBV18	TRBD1	NA	TRBJ2-1	CASSWDRVGNEQFF	TGTGCCAGCTCATGGGACAGGGTTGGCAATGAGCAGTTCTTC
TRBV7-3	TRBD1	NA	TRBJ2-1	CASSTPTGQGYNEQFF	TGTGCCAGCAGCACCCCAACTGGACAGGGCTACAATGAGCAGTTCTTC
TRBV5-3	NA	NA	TRBJ2-3	CARSPGQKTDTQYF	TGTGCCAGAAGCCCAGGACAGAAAACAGATACGCAGTATTTT
TRBV14	TRBD1	NA	TRBJ2-7	CASRDRLGQEQTRAYEQYF	TGTGCCAGCAGAGACAGGTTGGGACAGGAGCAGACCCGCGCCTACGAGCAGTACTTC
TRBV9	TRBD2	NA	TRBJ2-1	CASSVVAGPYQEQFF	TGTGCCAGCAGCGTTGTAGCGGGACCCTATCAGGAGCAGTTCTTC